Included here is one T cell receptor beta chain sequence, with context. Its cognate antigen has yet to be identified. One base away there is no much larger clone; base qualities are not given. The germline V gene encodes CDR1 MNHEY and CDR2 SVGAGI. The CDR3 holds 14 amino acids from the cysteine to the phenylalanine. The retained sequence is limited to the CDR3, 42 bases, with the frame set at the first base. V is clipped by 6 bases and J by 2 bases, and the sequence between their germline boundaries is 11 bases long. The CDR3 regions of human TCRbeta chains were analyzed by immunosequencing. The original pipeline was this. Repertoire TCRs were matched against a reference library of SARS-CoV-2-specific TCRs generated with the MIRA antigen-specificity platform. Breadth was defined as the fraction of unique TCRs that were SARS-CoV-2-associated, and depth was defined as the fraction of total T cells that were SARS-CoV-2-associated. Using the MIRA data, every spike-specific TCR was mapped to the spike region that the TCR reacted to and assigned to either a CD4 or a CD8 class. Log10-transformed breadth and depth values were compared by one-way ANOVA with Sidak's multiple comparisons tests. The table was pulled from immuneACCESS by TCRdb, which kept in-frame rearrangements only. Such tables lose some clones; where checked, under half of the loss comes from unresolved V genes, and the rest has no known cause. From that table come the V and J calls and clone size; the DNA was used to work out D and trimming. The sample table shows roughly 150,000 clones, and 85% to 90% are seen once. The top ten constitute approximately 3.4% of the sample.

The data belong to a study of T cell responses to AZD1222 COVID-19 vaccine (dated by TCRdb to the early 2020s). Study-level background: Because spike-specific TCR depth and breadth did not differ between the two schedules, AZD1222 recipients who got a second dose at roughly 4 weeks were pooled with those who got a second dose at roughly 12 weeks. A total of 233 trial participants underwent TCR sequencing, of whom approximately 210 received two doses of AZD1222 and 26 received two doses of the MenACWY control vaccine. Enrollment into the trials was organized by age into subgroups of 18-55, 56-69 and 70-plus years, and those subgroups contained approximately 160, 26 and 62 TCR-sequenced participants, respectively. The study at large found these results: Conclusions about previously exposed vaccinees are limited because only five to seven AZD1222 recipients were SARS-CoV-2 seropositive at baseline. Because no day 14 peak-response samples were available, repertoires were characterized only after the peak T cell response. In the small 56-69-year group, the increase in depth fell short of significance, most likely because of low power. The whole spike protein was spanned by vaccine-associated CD4 TCRs, and dominant responses were seen in regions 160-218 and 743-854. Participants were mostly white British, with more females than males. The authors suggested clonal diversity may have been underestimated. Spike-specific TCR breadth and depth rose significantly after two AZD1222 doses compared with day 0 and with MenACWY recipients. Reportedly, close to half of the unique spike-specific TCRs recognized epitopes lying outside the regions that are mutated in the B.1.351 and B.1.1.7 variants.

The time point tag for this specimen amounts to: baseline before first vaccination. Vaccinee samples came from UK trials COV001 and COV002, including a single-blind randomized controlled phase 2/3 trial of AZD1222 (ChAdOx1 nCoV-19) in healthy adults. For TCRbeta chain sequencing, PBMC samples from trial participants were taken at day 0 and at day 28 after the second dose. The TCR comes from an adult in good health. Sample: peripheral blood, taken on day 0 of AZD1222 vaccination. In this chain, TRBV6-5 is recombined with TRBJ1-3; the D gene identity is not certain. The CDR3 loop reads CASRRGPTGNTIYF. The sequenced DNA: TGTGCCAGCAGACGTGGGCCCACTGGAAACACCATATATTTT.